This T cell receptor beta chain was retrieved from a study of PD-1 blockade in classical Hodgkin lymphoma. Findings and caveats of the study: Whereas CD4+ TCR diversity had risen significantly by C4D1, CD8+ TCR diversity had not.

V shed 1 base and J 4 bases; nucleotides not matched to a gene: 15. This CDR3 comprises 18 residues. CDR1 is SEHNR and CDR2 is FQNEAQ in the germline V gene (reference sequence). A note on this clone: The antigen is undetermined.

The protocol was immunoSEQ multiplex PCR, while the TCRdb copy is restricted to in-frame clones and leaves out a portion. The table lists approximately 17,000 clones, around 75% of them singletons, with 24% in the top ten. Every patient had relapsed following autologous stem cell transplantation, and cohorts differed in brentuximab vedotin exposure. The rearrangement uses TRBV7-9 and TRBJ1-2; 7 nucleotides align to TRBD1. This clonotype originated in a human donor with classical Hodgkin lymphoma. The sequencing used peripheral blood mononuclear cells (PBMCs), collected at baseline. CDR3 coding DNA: TGTGCCAGCAGCTTAGGGGGGGACAGCCGAGCATCGGCCTATGGCTACACCTTC. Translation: CASSLGGDSRASAYGYTF. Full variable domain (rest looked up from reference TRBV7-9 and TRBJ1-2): DTGVSQNPRHKITKRGQNVTFRCDPISEHNRLYWYRQTLGQGPEFLTYFQNEAQLEKSRLLSDRFSAERPKGSFSTLEIQRTEQGDSAMYLCASSLGGDSRASAYGYTFGSGTRLTVV.